One sample yielded the 25 T cell receptor beta chains listed below, sequenced in a study of beta chain features in type 1 diabetes. Isolated RNA was reverse transcribed in full, so expressed TCRB transcripts were sequenced. This table comes from immunoSEQ multiplex PCR, and its TCRdb copy is limited to in-frame clones, with some not included. Of 330,000 or so clones listed, around a fifth were seen once; the top ten hold around 0.045%. Sample: naive CD4+ T cells from blood. These receptors originate from a woman younger than 35 in good health.

The chain couples TRBV7-2 to TRBJ2-1, with 10 bases matching TRBD2. Germline V CDR1 and CDR2: SGHTA, FQGNSA. V lost 1 base, J lost 9 bases, and 6 bases stayed unmatched. The CDR3 length is 15 residues. The CDR3 reads CASSLELAGSPEQFF. In nucleotides, the CDR3 is TGTGCCAGCAGCTTAGAACTAGCGGGGAGCCCTGAGCAGTTCTTC.

Concerning this clone: The sample has other DNA sequences that encode this CDR3 too. The chain employs TRBV5-1 and TRBJ2-7, with 8 bases that match TRBD1. CDR1 is SGHRS and CDR2 is YFSETQ in the germline V gene. This CDR3 has 15 amino acids. The trim removed 4 bases at V and 0 bases at J, leaving 6 bases unmatched. CDR3 in DNA: TGCGCCAGCAGCCCGAGACAGGGGAGCTCCTACGAGCAGTACTTC. Translation gives CASSPRQGSSYEQYF.

Here the CDR3 DNA reads TGTGCCACCAGCCAGTACCTTTTTCACGATTATAGCAATCAGCCCCAGCATTTT. It is translated as CATSQYLFHDYSNQPQHF. V usage is TRBV15 and J usage is TRBJ1-5; the D is unclear. The germline V gene encodes CDR1 LNHNV and CDR2 YYDKDF (reference sequence). The CDR3 spans 18 residues. V lost 5 bases and J 0 bases, leaving 20 bases between the germline ends.

This clone was seen only a few times. V and J are TRBV2 and TRBJ1-5; perhaps TRBD1 as D (5 bases). Deletions cut 8 bases from V and 6 bases from J, with 17 bases between. Germline V gene lookup returns CDR1 SNHLY and CDR2 FYNNEI. The CDR3 length is 14 residues. CDR3 protein: CASSGQGGGQPQHF. DNA of the CDR3: TGTGCCAGCTCCGGCCAGGGAGGTGGTCAGCCCCAGCATTTT.

The chain combines TRBV18 with TRBJ1-1; D is perhaps TRBD1 (6 bases). Germline assignment: CDR1 KGHSH and CDR2 LQKENI. This CDR3 is 13 amino acids long. V was shortened by 9 bases and J by 0 bases, with 11 bases between the two germline ends. CDR3 residues: CASYGQMNTEAFF. CDR3 DNA sequence: TGTGCCAGTTACGGACAGATGAACACTGAAGCTTTCTTT.

The V gene is TRBV27, the J gene TRBJ2-7; D unresolved. This CDR3 is built from 11 residues. The germline V gene encodes CDR1 MNHEY and CDR2 SMNVEV (reference sequence). V dropped 3 bases and J dropped 9 bases, with 9 bases sitting between them. The CDR3 sequence is CASSFGSGQYF. The CDR3 region has the DNA TGTGCCAGCAGTTTCGGATCGGGGCAGTACTTC.

This chain connects TRBV30 to TRBJ2-1; 8 bases fit TRBD1. V lost 4 bases to trimming and J lost 7 bases; unmatched junction nucleotides: 9. CDR1 and CDR2 (germline): GTSNPN, SVGIG (reference sequence). The CDR3 length is 14 residues. CDR3 amino acids: CAWKPGQVRNEQFF. CDR3 DNA: TGTGCCTGGAAACCGGGACAGGTTAGAAATGAGCAGTTCTTC. Full variable domain (rest looked up from reference TRBV30 and TRBJ2-1): SQTIHQWPATLVQPVGSPLSLECTVEGTSNPNLYWYRQAAGRGLQLLFYSVGIGQISSEVPQNLSASRPQDRQFILSSKKLLLSDSGFYLCAWKPGQVRNEQFFGPGTRLTVL.

This clone was seen only a few times. This sequence joins TRBV4-3 and TRBJ2-5; 13 nucleotides line up with TRBD2. Losses at the gene ends were 0 bases for V and 7 bases for J; bases not matched to a gene: 8. The CDR3 has 17 residues. Looked up from germline, CDR1 is LGHNA and CDR2 is YSLEER. This CDR3 reads CASSQDLGTSGMRTQYF. CDR3 coding DNA: TGCGCCAGCAGCCAAGATCTTGGGACTAGCGGGATGAGGACCCAGTACTTC.

There are a few counts of this clone. The rearrangement uses TRBV5-1 and TRBJ1-5; D unclear. This CDR3 has 13 residues. Germline-derived CDR1 and CDR2 are SGHRS and YFSETQ. The V gene lost 0 bases and the J gene lost 5 bases, with 6 bases spanning the gap. For the CDR3, the DNA is TGCGCCAGCAGCTTGGGAGCCGATCAGCCCCAGCATTTT. It codes for CASSLGADQPQHF.

This clone was seen more than once but under ten times. The chain uses TRBV4-1 and TRBJ1-5; D is uncertain. CDR3 length: 14 amino acids. V lost 3 bases to trimming and J lost 3 bases, with 9 bases between them. Germline V lookup: CDR1 MGHRA, CDR2 YSYEKL. The CDR3 DNA sequence: TGCGCCAGCAGCCAGTCGCGCCTCAATCAGCCCCAGCATTTT. Amino acids: CASSQSRLNQPQHF.

This clone was seen only once. The chain has TRBV7-2 and TRBJ1-1; 8 positions agree with TRBD1. This CDR3 comprises 14 residues. In germline, CDR1 is SGHTA, CDR2 FQGNSA. V shed 7 bases and J 4 bases; nucleotides not matched to a gene: 8. The CDR3, as DNA: TGTGCCAGCAACCCTGGACAGGGCCCCACTGAAGCTTTCTTT. This translates into CASNPGQGPTEAFF.

This chain links TRBV4-2 with TRBJ2-5, with D unclear. V gave up 4 bases and J gave up 4 bases, with 13 bases separating them. The length of the CDR3 is 14 residues. Germline CDR1 reads LGHNA; CDR2 reads YNFKEQ. Here the CDR3 DNA reads TGTGCCAGCAGCCCAGATTCGCGTTCAGAGACCCAGTACTTC. Encoded protein: CASSPDSRSETQYF.

The chain links TRBV5-4 to TRBJ1-1; D is perhaps TRBD1 (5 bases). Germline V gene data show CDR1 as SGHNT and CDR2 as YYREEE (reference sequence). The CDR3 loop spans 16 amino acids. V dropped 0 bases and J dropped 1 base, with 13 bases sitting between them. CDR3 loop: CASSLEFFQGNTEAFF. The CDR3 nucleotides are TGTGCCAGCAGCTTGGAGTTCTTCCAGGGGAACACTGAAGCTTTCTTT.

This clone was seen a few times. The chain uses TRBV4-3 and TRBJ2-1, with 8 bases lining up with TRBD2. This CDR3 is built from 16 residues. The V gene's germline CDR1 is LGHNA and CDR2 YSLEER. The trim removed 0 bases at V and 4 bases at J, leaving 5 bases unmatched. In nucleotides, the CDR3 is TGCGCCAGCAGCCAAGAGGTAGCGGGGACGTACAATGAGCAGTTCTTC. Residues: CASSQEVAGTYNEQFF.

The chain couples TRBV11-1 to TRBJ2-3; TRBD2 matches at 10 bases. This CDR3 spans 14 amino acids. Germline lookup yields CDR1 SGHAT and CDR2 FQDESV (reference sequence). J was trimmed by 5 bases and V by 3 bases; bases with no gene match: 2. CDR3 region: CASSFRLAGDTQYF. For the CDR3, the DNA is TGTGCCAGCAGCTTCAGACTAGCGGGAGATACGCAGTATTTT.

This clone was counted a few times. The chain carries TRBV29-1 and TRBJ1-3; TRBD1 agrees at 7 bases. Germline CDR1 SQVTM, CDR2 ANQGSEA. V was clipped by 7 bases and J by 7 bases; unmatched bases: 10. CDR3 size: 13 residues. Here the CDR3 reads CSAATGEWNTIYF. In DNA, the CDR3 is TGCAGCGCCGCCACAGGGGAATGGAACACCATATATTTT. The full variable domain, its missing parts supplied by reference TRBV29-1 and TRBJ1-3, is SAVISQKPSRDICQRGTSLTIQCQVDSQVTMMFWYRQQPGQSLTLIATANQGSEATYESGFVIDKFPISRPNLTFSTLTVSNMSPEDSSIYLCSAATGEWNTIYFGEGSWLTVV.

This clone was found a few times. V is TRBV19 and J is TRBJ2-2; 7 nucleotides match TRBD1. This CDR3 spans 15 amino acids. Trimming removed 3 bases from V and 0 bases from J; junction bases left unmatched: 1. Germline lookup yields CDR1 LNHDA and CDR2 SQIVND (reference sequence). The DNA of the CDR3 is TGTGCCAGTAGTATCCAGGGGGCGAACACCGGGGAGCTGTTTTTT. Translating it yields CASSIQGANTGELFF.

J is TRBJ1-1 and V is TRBV30; possible D gene TRBD1, 5 bases. This CDR3 is 13 amino acids long. Deletions cut 0 bases from V and 10 bases from J, with 15 bases between. The germline V gene has CDR1 GTSNPN and CDR2 SVGIG (reference sequence). The CDR3 reads CAWSVTGGMRAFF. CDR3 nucleotides: TGTGCCTGGAGTGTTACGGGGGGGATGAGAGCTTTCTTT.

The chain couples TRBV4-1 to TRBJ1-6; possible D gene TRBD1, 5 bases. The V end was cut by 1 base, the J end by 5 bases, with 9 bases between. The length of the CDR3 is 15 residues. CDR1 and CDR2 (germline): MGHRA, YSYEKL. The CDR3 region has the DNA TGCGCCAGCAGCCAAGTCCCAGGGAATAATTCACCCCTCCACTTT. Translated, it gives CASSQVPGNNSPLHF.

The rearrangement links TRBV5-4 to TRBJ1-3; D is undetermined. The germline CDR1 and CDR2 sequences are SGHNT and YYREEE (reference sequence). The CDR3 is 14 residues long. V gave up 5 bases and J gave up 2 bases, with 11 bases separating them. CDR3 sequence reads: CASSPAGAGNTIYF. The CDR3 DNA follows: TGTGCCAGCAGTCCGGCCGGGGCTGGAAACACCATATATTTT.

V usage is TRBV30 and J usage is TRBJ1-2; D is undetermined. Trimming took off 4 bases at V and 7 bases at J, with 19 bases between the two ends. The CDR3 consists of 14 residues. From germline, CDR1 is GTSNPN and CDR2 SVGIG (reference sequence). The CDR3 here is CAWTLPLRQPGYTF. Written as DNA, the CDR3 is TGTGCCTGGACTCTCCCCCTAAGACAACCTGGCTACACCTTC.

This clone was seen a few times. This chain uses TRBV7-2 with TRBJ1-3; D remains unclear. V was clipped by 3 bases and J by 1 base, with 7 bases between them. Germline V gene sequence: CDR1 SGHTA, CDR2 FQGNSA. This CDR3 spans 14 amino acids. The CDR3 bases are TGTGCCAGCAGCTTCAGTTCGTCTGGAAACACCATATATTTT. It codes for CASSFSSSGNTIYF.

A word on this clone: Other DNA sequences in this specimen translate into the identical CDR3. This chain links TRBV29-1 with TRBJ2-7; 7 positions match TRBD1. V was pared by 4 bases and J by 0 bases, with 0 bases of the junction left unmatched. The CDR3 length is 12 residues. Germline CDR1 and CDR2: SQVTM and ANQGSEA. The CDR3 loop is CSVGQGSYEQYF. The CDR3 DNA reads as TGCAGCGTTGGACAGGGCTCCTACGAGCAGTACTTC.

The rearrangement joins TRBV4-2 to TRBJ1-2; no definite D call. The CDR3 sequence is 16 residues long. Trimming pared 0 bases from V and 4 bases from J, leaving 15 bases between. Looked up from germline, CDR1 is LGHNA and CDR2 is YNFKEQ. In DNA, the CDR3 is TGTGCCAGCAGCCAAGATCGGGGAGACTTGATCTATGGCTACACCTTC. It encodes CASSQDRGDLIYGYTF.

The J gene is TRBJ2-7, the V gene TRBV7-2; TRBD1 matches at 10 bases. After removal of 3 bases from V and 6 bases from J, the junction contained 8 bases not matched to a gene. CDR1 and CDR2 from the germline V gene are SGHTA and FQGNSA. This CDR3 comprises 15 residues. The CDR3 nucleotides are TGTGCCAGCAGCTTGGACAGGGGGATCCCTGGCGAGCAGTACTTC. This codes for CASSLDRGIPGEQYF.